This T cell receptor beta chain was found in a study of cytomegalovirus exposure and HLA in healthy donors. Points from the study as a whole: An observed cluster of highly shared sequence variants was recorded as a likely sequencing artifact. Later analysis identified a missense DCLRE1C variant that was linked to TCR beta V- and J-gene trimming.

PCR employed 60 Vbeta and 13 Jbeta primers. Here immunoSEQ multiplex PCR was the method, and the copy in TCRdb shows in-frame clones only, minus some. Of about 220,000 clones listed, around 80% are singletons. Per the germline V gene, CDR1 is DFQATT and CDR2 is SNEGSKA (reference sequence). V lost 3 bases, J lost 8 bases, and 1 base stayed unmatched. CDR3 length equals 11 residues. As concerns this clone: The antigen remains unidentified.

Material for sequencing was PBMCs. V gene TRBV20-1 combines with J gene TRBJ1-1; 9 bases line up with TRBD1. This clonotype was obtained from a boy between 2 and 10 years old in good health and CMV-seronegative. CDR3 residues: CSARDRGEAFF. The CDR3 DNA follows: TGCAGTGCTAGGGACAGGGGAGAAGCTTTCTTT.